One and the same sample provided the 32 T cell receptor beta chains below, sequenced in a study of OX40 agonist ivuxolimab in advanced cancers. Sequencing was performed with immunoSEQ multiplex PCR; in TCRdb, only in-frame clones are kept and a portion is missing. The sample yields about 45,000 clones, 65% to 90% seen once. Sequenced here: CD4+ or CD8+ T cells sorted from blood, sampled in a trial of the OX40 agonist ivuxolimab. These receptor sequences come from an adult with an advanced solid tumor such as melanoma, head and neck, liver or kidney cancer.

The chain is built from TRBV10-2 and TRBJ1-2; D ambiguous. The CDR3 runs to 14 residues. V lost 0 bases, J lost 1 base, and 6 bases lay in between. Germline values: CDR1 WSHSY, CDR2 SAAADI. The CDR3, as DNA: TGCGCCAGCAGTGAGTCGACGGTTAACTATGGCTACACCTTC. Protein: CASSESTVNYGYTF.

A few counts support this clone. In DNA form, the CDR3 reads TGTGCCAGCAGTTTATCGCCGGGGGGCAGTTCCTACGAGCAGTACTTC. It is translated as CASSLSPGGSSYEQYF. V gene TRBV27 combines with J gene TRBJ2-7; possible D gene TRBD2, 7 bases. This CDR3 has 16 amino acids. Germline assignment: CDR1 MNHEY and CDR2 SMNVEV (reference sequence). V lost 0 bases, J lost 1 base, and 13 bases lay in between.

This clone was counted between two and nine times. V usage is TRBV10-3 and J usage is TRBJ1-6; 10 bases match TRBD1. Trimming removed 6 bases from V and 9 bases from J; junction bases left unmatched: 5. From germline, CDR1 is ENHRY and CDR2 SYGVKD. The CDR3 has 14 residues. CDR3 loop: CAISPGQGSSPLHF. CDR3 sequence (DNA): TGTGCCATCAGCCCGGGACAGGGGAGTTCACCCCTCCACTTT.

This sequence joins TRBV5-1 and TRBJ2-7, with a tentative D call TRBD1 (6 bases). Germline CDR1 SGHRS, CDR2 YFSETQ. V was clipped by 0 bases and J by 7 bases, with 17 bases between them. The CDR3 is 15 amino acids. The CDR3 here is CASSLGSGAVGEQYF. The CDR3, as DNA: TGCGCCAGCAGCTTGGGATCAGGGGCCGTGGGGGAGCAGTACTTC.

This chain links TRBV2 with TRBJ2-7, with 9 bases fitting TRBD1. The germline V gene has CDR1 SNHLY and CDR2 FYNNEI. The V gene end was trimmed by 4 bases and the J gene end by 6 bases; junction bases not matched to a gene: 10. The CDR3 covers 15 residues. The CDR3 DNA reads TGTGCCAGCAGTGGAACCGGGACAGGGTCCGGCGAGCAGTACTTC. This codes for CASSGTGTGSGEQYF.

This chain connects TRBV6-1 to TRBJ2-7; the D gene is possibly TRBD2 (6 bases). The CDR3 is 13 residues long. Germline V gene lookup returns CDR1 MNHNS and CDR2 SASEGT. Trimming pared 7 bases from V and 7 bases from J, leaving 17 bases between. The CDR3 loop reads CASMMLGTGEQYF. CDR3 nucleotide sequence: TGTGCCAGCATGATGCTGGGGACTGGGGAGCAGTACTTC.

In regard to this clone: A much larger clone sits a single nucleotide away, making a read error possible. This chain uses TRBV19 with TRBJ2-4, with a tentative D call TRBD2 (6 bases). Trimming took off 3 bases at V and 1 base at J, with 10 bases between the two ends. In germline, CDR1 is LNHDA, CDR2 SQIVND (reference sequence). CDR3 length: 15 residues. The DNA of the CDR3 is TGTGCCAGTAGTATTCGGGGGACGGCCAAAAACATTCAGTACTTC. It yields the protein CASSIRGTAKNIQYF.

The chain has TRBV28 and TRBJ1-1, with TRBD1 matching over 7 bases. Germline V CDR1 and CDR2: MDHEN, SYDVKM. There are 15 residues in the CDR3. V shed 6 bases and J 3 bases; nucleotides not matched to a gene: 10. The CDR3 DNA is TGTGCCAGCAGCCCCCGGACAGGCTTCTACACTGAAGCTTTCTTT. This gives the protein CASSPRTGFYTEAFF.

This rearrangement joins TRBV6-6 to TRBJ1-6; D gene ambiguous. Trimming shortened V by 8 bases and J by 14 bases, and 19 bases separated the two germline ends. The CDR3 sequence is 13 residues long. The germline gives CDR1 MNHNY, CDR2 SVGAGI (reference sequence). CDR3 region: CASEVRPNSALHF. CDR3 sequence (DNA): TGTGCCAGCGAGGTGCGTCCCAATTCGGCCCTCCACTTT.

The V and J genes are TRBV25-1 and TRBJ2-7; D possibly corresponds to TRBD1 (6 bases). Trimming removed 8 bases from V and 5 bases from J, with 16 bases in between. The CDR3 spans 13 residues. Germline CDR1 is MGHDK and CDR2 is SYGVNS. The CDR3 sequence is CASSGQPGHEQYF. The CDR3 nucleotides are TGTGCCAGCTCCGGACAGCCGGGACACGAGCAGTACTTC.

The chain joins TRBV29-1 to TRBJ1-1; TRBD1 agrees at 8 bases. CDR3 length: 13 amino acids. The germline gives CDR1 SQVTM, CDR2 ANQGSEA. The V segment lost 7 bases and the J segment 0 bases; nucleotides outside the gene matches: 4. CDR3 bases: TGCAGCGGGTCCAGGGGGCTGAACACTGAAGCTTTCTTT. Protein: CSGSRGLNTEAFF.

In DNA form, the CDR3 reads TGTGCCAGCATTTGGGACAGGGAGATCACCGGGGAGCTGTTTTTT. Encoded protein: CASIWDREITGELFF. The chain links TRBV6-1 to TRBJ2-2; TRBD1 agrees at 9 bases. This CDR3 has 15 amino acids. With V trimmed by 7 bases and J by 4 bases, 7 bases remained unmatched. Germline CDR1 MNHNS, CDR2 SASEGT.

The chain carries TRBV5-1 and TRBJ1-2, with D possibly TRBD1 on 5 matching bases. V was pared by 2 bases and J by 0 bases, with 8 bases between. From germline, CDR1 is SGHRS and CDR2 YFSETQ. The CDR3 is 14 amino acids. The DNA of the CDR3 is TGCGCCAGCAGCTTTGAGGGGTCTAACTATGGCTACACCTTC. Protein: CASSFEGSNYGYTF.

This clone was counted once. The V and J genes are TRBV2 and TRBJ2-2; D is possibly TRBD2 (5 bases). V was trimmed by 4 bases and J by 7 bases, leaving 13 bases between them. The CDR3 runs 14 residues. Germline V gene lookup returns CDR1 SNHLY and CDR2 FYNNEI. In nucleotides, the CDR3 is TGTGCCAGCAGTGGAGCGCGGGTATTCGGGGAGCTGTTTTTT. It yields the protein CASSGARVFGELFF.

The chain combines TRBV2 with TRBJ2-2; 9 bases agree with TRBD2. With V trimmed by 1 base and J by 4 bases, 1 base remained unmatched. CDR3 size: 15 residues. Germline V gene data show CDR1 as SNHLY and CDR2 as FYNNEI. This CDR3 reads CASSEVRGGTGELFF. CDR3 sequence (DNA): TGTGCCAGCAGTGAAGTGCGGGGGGGCACCGGGGAGCTGTTTTTT.

This chain connects TRBV5-4 to TRBJ1-4, with D maybe TRBD1 (6 bases). Per germline, CDR1 SGHNT and CDR2 YYREEE (reference sequence). The CDR3 covers 15 residues. Between the trimmed V and J ends, which lost 1 base and 5 bases, there was a span of 12 bases. In nucleotides, the CDR3 is TGTGCCAGCAGCTTGAACAGGGAGGGCAATGAAAAACTGTTTTTT. Protein sequence: CASSLNREGNEKLFF.

The chain joins TRBV5-6 to TRBJ2-2; D perhaps matches TRBD1 (7 bases). The germline V and J ends were trimmed by 4 bases and 3 bases, with 16 bases remaining between them. This CDR3 is built from 16 residues. Germline loops: CDR1 SGHDT, CDR2 YYEEEE. CDR3 sequence reads: CASSHRGRGDTGELFF. The CDR3 DNA sequence: TGTGCCAGCAGCCATAGGGGGCGCGGGGACACCGGGGAGCTGTTTTTT.

The rearrangement uses TRBV30 and TRBJ1-2; D may be TRBD1 (5 bases). CDR1 GTSNPN and CDR2 SVGIG come from the germline V gene (reference sequence). The length of the CDR3 is 12 residues. Trimming cost V 0 bases and J 4 bases, with 6 bases left between them. The CDR3 spells CAWSVRGYGYTF. The CDR3 region has the DNA TGTGCCTGGAGTGTGAGGGGCTATGGCTACACCTTC.

The chain employs TRBV7-3 and TRBJ2-1; D gene unclear. The CDR3 totals 15 residues. CDR1 SGHTA and CDR2 FQGTGA come from the germline V gene. Trimming pared 3 bases from V and 1 base from J, leaving 10 bases between. The CDR3 sequence is CASSLAERSYNEQFF. For the CDR3, the DNA is TGTGCCAGCAGCTTGGCGGAACGATCCTACAATGAGCAGTTCTTC.

The V call is TRBV18, the J call TRBJ2-7; D unresolved. Germline loops: CDR1 KGHSH, CDR2 LQKENI. V lost 6 bases to trimming and J lost 7 bases, with 10 bases between them. The CDR3 runs 11 residues. CDR3 coding DNA: TGTGCCAGCTCGGGGAAACAAGAGCAGTACTTC. Protein: CASSGKQEQYF.

The chain couples TRBV2 to TRBJ2-3, with D unclear. The CDR3 spans 15 residues. The germline gives CDR1 SNHLY, CDR2 FYNNEI. Trimming removed 5 bases at V and 1 base at J, with 13 bases between. The CDR3 here is CASSTGSTRTDTQYF. Here the CDR3 DNA reads TGTGCCAGCAGTACCGGATCCACTCGCACAGATACGCAGTATTTT.

The chain joins TRBV27 to TRBJ2-4; D ambiguous. Germline CDR1 reads MNHEY; CDR2 reads SMNVEV (reference sequence). The CDR3 covers 17 residues. Trimming took off 4 bases at V and 0 bases at J, with 16 bases between the two ends. The CDR3: CASSSVGIVVAKNIQYF. CDR3 nucleotide sequence: TGTGCCAGCAGTTCAGTTGGCATTGTTGTAGCCAAAAACATTCAGTACTTC.

The V gene is TRBV19, the J gene TRBJ1-2, with a weak D call TRBD1 (6 bases). Germline CDR1 reads LNHDA; CDR2 reads SQIVND (reference sequence). V dropped 3 bases and J dropped 4 bases, with 12 bases sitting between them. This CDR3 has 14 amino acids. The CDR3 DNA follows: TGTGCCAGTAGTATCGGGGGCTCTGTCTATGGCTACACCTTC. Its translation: CASSIGGSVYGYTF. The whole variable domain, remainder taken from reference TRBV19 and TRBJ1-2, is DGGITQSPKYLFRKEGQNVTLSCEQNLNHDAMYWYRQDPGQGLRLIYYSQIVNDFQKGDIAEGYSVSREKKESFPLTVTSAQKNPTAFYLCASSIGGSVYGYTFGSGTRLTVV.

This clone was counted a single time. The chain uses TRBV2 and TRBJ1-6, with unresolved D. The CDR3 totals 13 residues. V dropped 1 base and J dropped 8 bases, with 6 bases sitting between them. The germline V gene has CDR1 SNHLY and CDR2 FYNNEI. In nucleotides, the CDR3 is TGTGCCAGCAGTGAAGTGGCGGATTCACCCCTCCACTTT. Its protein is CASSEVADSPLHF.

In the case of this clone: The junction differs from germline at one of its ends, possibly a read error. The chain is built from TRBV7-7 and TRBJ2-3, with D perhaps assigned TRBD1 or TRBD2 (6 bases each). Looked up from germline, CDR1 is SSHAT and CDR2 is FNYEAQ (reference sequence). This CDR3 comprises 15 residues. The CDR3 here is CASSLGGTPTDTQYF. DNA of the CDR3: TGTGCTAGCAGCTTAGGGGGGACCCCCACAGATACGCAGTATTTT.

The V gene is TRBV6-6, the J gene TRBJ2-3; a possible D gene is TRBD2 (7 bases). Germline CDR1 and CDR2: MNHNY and SVGAGI (reference sequence). This CDR3 is 15 amino acids long. Trimming pared 2 bases from V and 5 bases from J, leaving 14 bases between. CDR3 protein: CASSYDRGAGDTQYF. The DNA for the CDR3 is TGTGCCAGCAGTTACGATCGGGGGGCTGGAGATACGCAGTATTTT.

This clone was recorded only once. The chain has TRBV5-6 and TRBJ2-3; no clear D gene. Per the germline V gene, CDR1 is SGHDT and CDR2 is YYEEEE. This CDR3 contains 11 residues. Trimming pared 2 bases from V and 5 bases from J, leaving 3 bases between. CDR3: CASSFRDTQYF. The CDR3 region has the DNA TGTGCCAGCAGCTTCCGAGATACGCAGTATTTT.

About this clone itself: The same CDR3 arises from other DNA sequences in this sample as well. The chain joins TRBV27 to TRBJ1-2, with D unclear. The CDR3 runs 17 residues. The germline CDR1 and CDR2 sequences are MNHEY and SMNVEV (reference sequence). Trimming stripped 6 bases from V and 0 bases from J, with 20 bases between. The DNA of the CDR3 is TGTGCCAGCAGCCCGAGTGCAATTCGCATCCCTAACTATGGCTACACCTTC. This codes for CASSPSAIRIPNYGYTF.

This chain connects TRBV19 to TRBJ2-5; 8 bases align to TRBD2. V gave up 4 bases and J gave up 1 base; unmatched junction bases: 5. Germline V CDR1 and CDR2: LNHDA, SQIVND (reference sequence). The CDR3 is 15 amino acids. In DNA form, the CDR3 reads TGTGCCAGTAGTACGATAGCGGGGTCCCAAGAGACCCAGTACTTC. This encodes CASSTIAGSQETQYF.

V and J are TRBV7-9 and TRBJ2-1; D is ambiguous. Germline-derived CDR1 and CDR2 are SEHNR and FQNEAQ (reference sequence). CDR3 size: 13 residues. V was clipped by 1 base and J by 2 bases, with 3 bases between them. Here the CDR3 DNA reads TGTGCCAGCAGCTTAGTGGCCTACAATGAGCAGTTCTTC. It encodes CASSLVAYNEQFF.

The CDR3 here is CASSLGTGLYEQYF. CDR3 coding DNA: TGTGCCAGCAGCCTAGGGACAGGGTTGTACGAGCAGTACTTC. The V gene is TRBV7-9, the J gene TRBJ2-7; 9 bases map to TRBD1. Looked up from germline, CDR1 is SEHNR and CDR2 is FQNEAQ (reference sequence). Unmatched junction bases numbered 6, after V lost 5 bases and J lost 4 bases. This CDR3 spans 14 amino acids. The complete variable domain, with remaining parts taken from reference TRBV7-9 and TRBJ2-7, reads DTGVSQNPRHKITKRGQNVTFRCDPISEHNRLYWYRQTLGQGPEFLTYFQNEAQLEKSRLLSDRFSAERPKGSFSTLEIQRTEQGDSAMYLCASSLGTGLYEQYFGPGTRLTVT.

The chain uses TRBV4-1 and TRBJ1-1; 11 bases align to TRBD1. V dropped 4 bases and J dropped 2; count of bases not matched to a gene: 9. The V gene's germline CDR1 is MGHRA and CDR2 YSYEKL. CDR3 length: 17 amino acids. DNA of the CDR3: TGCGCCAGCAGCCTCGGACAGGGGGCGACTCGCAACACTGAAGCTTTCTTT. Its protein is CASSLGQGATRNTEAFF.